This T cell receptor beta chain emerged from a study of shared clonotypes between healthy human individuals. Profiled with immunoSEQ multiplex PCR; TCRdb holds only in-frame clones, not every one. The data show some 740,000 clones, with nearly 95% seen just once and less than 25% held by the top ten. There are 16 residues in the CDR3. The ends lost 3 bases at V and 1 base at J; junction bases unmatched: 4. Germline-derived CDR1 and CDR2 are SGDLS and YYNGEE. Terminally differentiated effector memory CD45RA+ cells were excluded by CCR7 positive selection of CD45RO-negative cells. The sequence was collected from a man aged 25 to 40 in good health. Specimen: naive CD8+ T cells sorted from blood. The chain employs TRBV9 and TRBJ2-2, with 9 bases lining up with TRBD2. This CDR3 is CASSAGLAMNTGELFF. Written as DNA, the CDR3 is TGTGCCAGCAGCGCAGGACTAGCGATGAACACCGGGGAGCTGTTTTTT.